Below are 32 T cell receptor beta chains sequenced from a single sample in a study of shared clonotypes between healthy human individuals. Profiled with immunoSEQ multiplex PCR; TCRdb holds only in-frame clones, not every one. The table shows hundreds of thousands of clones, with around 78% occurring only once. Sequences were obtained from memory CD4+ T cells sorted from blood. Indicated subset: CD45RA-negative fraction. These receptor sequences come from a woman aged 25 to 39 in good health.

This clone was seen a handful of times. The chain combines TRBV2 with TRBJ1-2, with 7 bases that match TRBD1. V lost 2 bases to trimming and J lost 7 bases; unmatched junction nucleotides: 7. Per germline, CDR1 SNHLY and CDR2 FYNNEI. This CDR3 spans 14 amino acids. In DNA form, the CDR3 reads TGTGCCAGCAGTGAACTATTAGGGGGCTTTGGCTACACCTTC. Amino acids: CASSELLGGFGYTF.

This clone showed up many times. The chain employs TRBV4-1 and TRBJ2-1; tentative D call: TRBD2 (5 bases). CDR3 length: 18 amino acids. CDR1 MGHRA and CDR2 YSYEKL come from the germline V gene. V lost 1 base and J 8 bases, leaving 24 bases between the germline ends. This CDR3 reads CASSQGLFGGGPADEQFF. The DNA for the CDR3 is TGCGCCAGCAGCCAAGGACTTTTTGGTGGCGGGCCCGCCGATGAGCAGTTCTTC.

Remarks on this clone: At the DNA level, this CDR3 is encoded by other sequences in the same sample as well. The chain combines TRBV9 with TRBJ1-2; TRBD1 is a possible D gene (6 bases). Deletions cut 0 bases from V and 5 bases from J, with 14 bases between. Germline CDR1 SGDLS, CDR2 YYNGEE. The CDR3 is 15 amino acids. The CDR3 sequence is CASSVEEGTLYGYTF. The CDR3 bases are TGTGCCAGCAGCGTAGAAGAGGGGACACTATATGGCTACACCTTC.

The V gene is TRBV10-3, the J gene TRBJ2-3, with D possibly matching TRBD2 (6 bases). Trimming cost V 2 bases and J 2 bases, with 17 bases left between them. This CDR3 is built from 17 residues. Germline V gives CDR1 ENHRY, CDR2 SYGVKD. CDR3 in amino acids: CAISEPPGSGYTDTQYF. The CDR3 bases are TGTGCCATCAGTGAGCCCCCGGGTAGCGGATACACAGATACGCAGTATTTT.

The CDR3 spells CASSGAPTYEQYF. For the CDR3, the DNA is TGTGCCAGCAGTGGGGCTCCCACCTACGAGCAGTACTTC. This chain links TRBV28 with TRBJ2-7; D perhaps matches TRBD1 (5 bases). The germline V gene has CDR1 MDHEN and CDR2 SYDVKM. Trimming stripped 5 bases from V and 2 bases from J, with 10 bases between. The CDR3 has 13 residues.

The rearrangement uses TRBV7-9 and TRBJ1-1; D call uncertain. CDR1 is SEHNR, CDR2 FQNEAQ, per germline (reference sequence). Trimming stripped 5 bases from V and 4 bases from J, with 8 bases between. The CDR3 is made up of 12 amino acids. The CDR3 protein is CASSPRSTEAFF. The CDR3 DNA follows: TGTGCCAGCAGCCCGAGGAGCACTGAAGCTTTCTTT.

The genes are TRBV7-2 and TRBJ2-3; TRBD2 is a possible D gene (6 bases). CDR3 size: 11 residues. The ends were cut back, 5 bases at V and 7 bases at J, with 7 bases in the middle. Germline assignment: CDR1 SGHTA and CDR2 FQGNSA. CDR3 in amino acids: CASSRGNTQYF. In DNA, the CDR3 is TGTGCCAGCAGCCGCGGGAATACGCAGTATTTT.

The CDR3 DNA is TGTGCCAGCAGGAAGACAGGGGGAAATGAGCAGTTCTTC. Its protein product is CASRKTGGNEQFF. The genes are TRBV2 and TRBJ2-1; 9 positions match TRBD1. V lost 6 bases, J lost 7 bases, and 4 bases stayed unmatched. Germline loops: CDR1 SNHLY, CDR2 FYNNEI. The CDR3 runs 13 residues.

This clone was detected only a few times. Within the sample, other DNA sequences also encode this same CDR3. J is TRBJ1-1 and V is TRBV5-1; tentatively, D is TRBD1 (5 bases). The CDR3 covers 14 residues. The germline CDR1 and CDR2 sequences are SGHRS and YFSETQ. Trimming stripped 4 bases from V and 5 bases from J, with 15 bases between. As DNA, the CDR3 is TGCGCCAGCAGCCGCGGGACGGTGGGGACTGAAGCTTTCTTT. It specifies CASSRGTVGTEAFF. The entire variable domain, with the rest obtained from reference TRBV5-1 and TRBJ1-1, is as follows: KAGVTQTPRYLIKTRGQQVTLSCSPISGHRSVSWYQQTPGQGLQFLFEYFSETQRNKGNFPGRFSGRQFSNSRSEMNVSTLELGDSALYLCASSRGTVGTEAFFGQGTRLTVV.

This clone has only a few counts. V usage is TRBV30 and J usage is TRBJ2-3, with 8 bases that match TRBD2. This CDR3 spans 14 amino acids. Trimming cost V 1 base and J 11 bases; bases outside gene matches: 11. The germline CDR1 and CDR2 sequences are GTSNPN and SVGIG (reference sequence). This chain's CDR3 is CAWSADSSGSRQYF. The CDR3 DNA reads TGTGCCTGGAGTGCCGATTCGAGCGGGAGTAGGCAGTATTTT.

This clone has just one count. The rearrangement joins TRBV9 to TRBJ2-7; 10 nucleotides line up with TRBD2. There are 15 residues in the CDR3. The germline V gene has CDR1 SGDLS and CDR2 YYNGEE. With V trimmed by 4 bases and J by 3 bases, 7 bases remained unmatched. CDR3: CASSPGLAGVYEQYF. The CDR3 DNA follows: TGTGCCAGCAGCCCCGGGCTAGCGGGAGTCTACGAGCAGTACTTC.

This clone has a handful of counts. This sequence joins TRBV18 and TRBJ2-7; the D is unclear. Looked up from germline, CDR1 is KGHSH and CDR2 is LQKENI. Trimming took off 0 bases at V and 7 bases at J, with 19 bases between the two ends. This CDR3 is 16 amino acids long. DNA for the CDR3: TGTGCCAGCTCACCACCTATCTCCTATGCCCGCAGGGAGCAGTACTTC. Its protein is CASSPPISYARREQYF.

The chain carries TRBV27 and TRBJ2-7; 8 bases line up with TRBD1. The CDR3 contains 15 residues. Looked up from germline, CDR1 is MNHEY and CDR2 is SMNVEV (reference sequence). Trimming at V came to 4 bases and at J to 2 bases, leaving 7 bases not matched to a gene. The CDR3 sequence is CASSSAGTGTYEQYF. In DNA, the CDR3 is TGTGCCAGCAGTTCCGCCGGGACAGGAACCTACGAGCAGTACTTC.

The J gene is TRBJ1-4, the V gene TRBV11-3; TRBD1 is a possible D gene (5 bases). Trimming cost V 5 bases and J 7 bases, with 17 bases left between them. Germline V gene data show CDR1 as SGHNT and CDR2 as YENEEA. The CDR3 is 15 amino acids. CDR3 residues: CASSRSGASGEKLFF. As DNA, the CDR3 is TGTGCCAGCAGCCGGAGTGGGGCGTCAGGTGAAAAACTGTTTTTT.

The CDR3 sequence is CASSQEIGQGQRAFF. The CDR3, as DNA: TGTGCCAGCAGCCAAGAAATAGGACAGGGTCAAAGAGCTTTCTTT. The rearrangement uses TRBV4-2 and TRBJ1-1, with 8 bases that match TRBD1. V lost 0 bases and J lost 10; bases outside the gene matches: 10. Germline V gene sequence: CDR1 LGHNA, CDR2 YNFKEQ. This CDR3 comprises 15 residues.

As concerns this clone: Within the sample, other DNA sequences also encode this same CDR3. The chain recombines TRBV7-9 with TRBJ2-7, with no clear D. The CDR3 sequence is 11 residues long. Looked up from germline, CDR1 is SEHNR and CDR2 is FQNEAQ (reference sequence). V was clipped by 5 bases and J by 4 bases, with 6 bases between them. CDR3 DNA sequence: TGTGCCAGCAGCCTGGATTACGAGCAGTACTTC. This translates into CASSLDYEQYF.

The CDR3 nucleotides read TGCGCCAGCGGAGGGATAGCCACCGTAGGGGAGCTGTTTTTT. Encoded protein: CASGGIATVGELFF. The chain recombines TRBV10-2 with TRBJ2-2; possible D gene TRBD2, 6 bases. The V gene lost 8 bases and the J gene lost 8 bases, with 18 bases spanning the gap. Germline CDR1 is WSHSY and CDR2 is SAAADI. The CDR3 is 14 amino acids.

Many counts were recorded for this clone. The rearrangement links TRBV5-1 to TRBJ2-5, with TRBD2 matching over 14 bases. Per germline, CDR1 SGHRS and CDR2 YFSETQ. The CDR3 has 14 amino acids. With V trimmed by 5 bases and J by 10 bases, 7 bases remained unmatched. The CDR3 DNA reads as TGCGCCAGCAGGGAAGGACTAGCGGGAGGAGTCCAGTACTTC. This gives the protein CASREGLAGGVQYF. Drawing the rest from reference TRBV5-1 and TRBJ2-5, the complete variable domain is KAGVTQTPRYLIKTRGQQVTLSCSPISGHRSVSWYQQTPGQGLQFLFEYFSETQRNKGNFPGRFSGRQFSNSRSEMNVSTLELGDSALYLCASREGLAGGVQYFGPGTRLLVL.

This clone was detected once. This rearrangement joins TRBV5-4 to TRBJ2-1, with D tentatively TRBD1 or TRBD2 (6 bases each). Germline loops: CDR1 SGHNT, CDR2 YYREEE (reference sequence). V was shortened by 0 bases and J by 5 bases, with 18 bases between the two germline ends. The CDR3 has 17 amino acids. The CDR3 reads CASSLEISGGGHNEQFF. The CDR3 DNA reads as TGTGCCAGCAGCTTGGAAATAAGCGGAGGGGGGCACAATGAGCAGTTCTTC.

The V and J genes are TRBV29-1 and TRBJ2-5, with D possibly matching TRBD1 (6 bases). The CDR3 spans 12 residues. Germline loops: CDR1 SQVTM, CDR2 ANQGSEA. Trimming pared 7 bases from V and 4 bases from J, leaving 13 bases between. CDR3 sequence: CSARTGLETQYF. The CDR3 coding sequence is TGCAGCGCTCGAACAGGGTTAGAGACCCAGTACTTC.

CDR3 in amino acids: CASRDQFGQGEYF. The CDR3 coding sequence is TGTGCCAGCAGAGACCAATTTGGACAGGGAGAGTACTTC. The chain combines TRBV6-1 with TRBJ2-4, with 8 positions matching TRBD1. The CDR3 length is 13 residues. The germline gives CDR1 MNHNS, CDR2 SASEGT. J gave up 14 bases and V 6 bases, and 12 bases lay outside the gene matches.

The chain has TRBV6-1 and TRBJ2-1; 9 bases are shared with TRBD2. V dropped 2 bases and J dropped 5; count of bases not matched to a gene: 4. This CDR3 is built from 15 residues. CDR1 MNHNS and CDR2 SASEGT come from the germline V gene. The DNA for the CDR3 is TGTGCCAGCAGTGAATCAGCGGGAGGCCACAATGAGCAGTTCTTC. It translates to CASSESAGGHNEQFF.

This CDR3 reads CASSPTSNSGRETQYF. The CDR3 bases are TGTGCCAGCAGTCCGACGTCAAACAGTGGCCGAGAGACCCAGTACTTC. This rearrangement joins TRBV25-1 to TRBJ2-5, with D hard to call. Trimming cost V 5 bases and J 4 bases, with 20 bases left between them. The CDR3 has 16 residues. Germline-derived CDR1 and CDR2 are MGHDK and SYGVNS.

This clone was found once. V is TRBV29-1 and J is TRBJ2-5; 7 positions agree with TRBD1. Matching the DNA end better, TRBJ2-7 makes the J call doubtful. The CDR3 length is 13 residues. Germline CDR1 is SQVTM and CDR2 is ANQGSEA. The chain's CDR3 is CSVSAGTEYEQYF. The DNA for the CDR3 is TGCAGCGTTTCCGCCGGGACAGAATACGAGCAGTACTTC.

The genes are TRBV29-1 and TRBJ1-5, with D maybe TRBD1 (6 bases). V gave up 8 bases and J gave up 13 bases, with 18 bases separating them. CDR1 and CDR2 (germline): SQVTM, ANQGSEA. This CDR3 has 11 residues. The CDR3 coding sequence is TGCAGCACCAAAGAAGGGGGTTCTCAGCATTTT. Its translation: CSTKEGGSQHF.

The J gene is TRBJ1-1, the V gene TRBV2; TRBD1 aligns across 9 bases. Germline V lookup: CDR1 SNHLY, CDR2 FYNNEI. The CDR3 has 15 residues. Trimming at V came to 6 bases and at J to 7 bases, leaving 12 bases not matched to a gene. CDR3 sequence: CASRMETGGHLEAFF. CDR3 in DNA: TGTGCCAGCAGGATGGAGACAGGGGGGCACCTTGAAGCTTTCTTT.

The sample holds a few counts of this clone. The chain is built from TRBV28 and TRBJ2-1; D is unclear. The CDR3 is made up of 14 amino acids. The germline V and J ends were trimmed by 5 bases and 5 bases, with 13 bases remaining between them. CDR1 MDHEN and CDR2 SYDVKM come from the germline V gene. The CDR3, as DNA: TGTGCCAGCAGTACCTCACTAAACCACAATGAGCAGTTCTTC. It yields the protein CASSTSLNHNEQFF.

The chain employs TRBV9 and TRBJ1-5; D gene unclear. Looked up from germline, CDR1 is SGDLS and CDR2 is YYNGEE. V lost 0 bases, J lost 5 bases, and 12 bases lay in between. CDR3 size: 15 residues. The CDR3 region has the DNA TGTGCCAGCAGCGTAGGCCCCCAGTCCCATCAGCCCCAGCATTTT. Its translation is CASSVGPQSHQPQHF.

The V gene is TRBV11-3, the J gene TRBJ2-3; possibly TRBD1 or TRBD2 for D (6 bases each). V lost 8 bases and J lost 6, with 18 bases in between. The CDR3 contains 14 residues. Looked up from germline, CDR1 is SGHNT and CDR2 is YENEEA. In nucleotides, the CDR3 is TGTGCCAGCTCCGAGCCGGGGGCGAGGGATACGCAGTATTTT. This sequence encodes CASSEPGARDTQYF.

This clone was found once. The chain uses TRBV27 and TRBJ2-3; D might be TRBD1 (5 bases). CDR1 is MNHEY, CDR2 SMNVEV, per germline (reference sequence). The CDR3 consists of 14 residues. V gave up 6 bases and J gave up 5 bases, with 15 bases separating them. The CDR3 protein is CASRDHRYRDTQYF. CDR3 nucleotide sequence: TGTGCCAGCAGGGACCACAGGTATCGAGATACGCAGTATTTT.

This clone was counted once. The CDR3 loop reads CALGSGGYGYTF. The CDR3 bases are TGTGCCCTGGGATCGGGGGGCTATGGCTACACCTTC. This chain uses TRBV6-4 with TRBJ1-2; D may be TRBD1 (5 bases). V was clipped by 11 bases and J by 4 bases, with 14 bases between them. The CDR3 covers 12 residues. Germline V gene lookup returns CDR1 MRHNA and CDR2 SNTAGT.

The chain is built from TRBV30 and TRBJ1-5; a weak D match, TRBD1 (5 bases). The CDR3 covers 13 residues. V gave up 4 bases and J gave up 6 bases, with 13 bases separating them. The germline V gene encodes CDR1 GTSNPN and CDR2 SVGIG (reference sequence). The CDR3 nucleotides read TGTGCCTGGACTCAGGGATCTGCTCAGCCCCAGCATTTT. Amino acids: CAWTQGSAQPQHF. Complete variable domain (other parts from reference TRBV30 and TRBJ1-5): SQTIHQWPATLVQPVGSPLSLECTVEGTSNPNLYWYRQAAGRGLQLLFYSVGIGQISSEVPQNLSASRPQDRQFILSSKKLLLSDSGFYLCAWTQGSAQPQHFGDGTRLSIL.